Below are 28 T cell receptor beta chains sequenced from a single sample in a study of cytomegalovirus exposure and HLA in healthy donors. The data were produced by immunoSEQ multiplex PCR, yet TCRdb's version contains in-frame clones alone and is incomplete. Of about 140,000 clones in the sample, roughly 79% were seen once. The sample taken for sequencing was PBMCs. The receptors originated from a man aged 30-40 years in good health and CMV-seropositive.

The chain combines TRBV5-1 with TRBJ1-1; TRBD1 is a possible D gene (6 bases). Germline CDR1 and CDR2: SGHRS and YFSETQ. Trimming stripped 4 bases from V and 8 bases from J, with 18 bases between. The CDR3 runs 14 residues. CDR3 sequence (DNA): TGCGCCAGCAGCCTTACTGGGACACAAATCGAAGCTTTCTTT. Translating it yields CASSLTGTQIEAFF.

The chain is built from TRBV2 and TRBJ2-3; 7 bases align to TRBD2. CDR3 length: 15 residues. Unmatched junction bases numbered 6, after V lost 6 bases and J lost 0 bases. Germline loops: CDR1 SNHLY, CDR2 FYNNEI. CDR3 in DNA: TGTGCCAGCAGAAGAGCGGGGCCGAGCACAGATACGCAGTATTTT. It is translated as CASRRAGPSTDTQYF.

This chain uses TRBV5-1 with TRBJ1-1, with 9 bases identical to TRBD1. The CDR3 has 17 residues. Per germline, CDR1 SGHRS and CDR2 YFSETQ. Trimming at V came to 4 bases and at J to 4 bases, leaving 14 bases not matched to a gene. The CDR3 sequence is CASSPGTGKSRSTEAFF. CDR3 in DNA: TGCGCCAGCAGCCCTGGGACAGGGAAATCCCGGAGCACTGAAGCTTTCTTT.

The chain uses TRBV7-3 and TRBJ2-1; D may be TRBD1 (6 bases). CDR3 length equals 13 residues. Trimming cost V 6 bases and J 8 bases, with 14 bases left between them. CDR1 is SGHTA and CDR2 is FQGTGA in the germline V gene. CDR3 nucleotide sequence: TGTGCCAGCAGGGCACCACAGGGTCATGAGCAGTTCTTC. This codes for CASRAPQGHEQFF.

V gene TRBV6-6 combines with J gene TRBJ2-5; 7 bases fit TRBD1. Germline V gene data show CDR1 as MNHNY and CDR2 as SVGAGI (reference sequence). J was trimmed by 4 bases and V by 6 bases; bases with no gene match: 11. This CDR3 region has 15 residues. For the CDR3, the DNA is TGTGCCAGCAGACCAGATACAGGGGTTCCAGAGACCCAGTACTTC. Translation: CASRPDTGVPETQYF.

The J gene is TRBJ2-5, the V gene TRBV28; D perhaps matches TRBD2 (7 bases). Germline loops: CDR1 MDHEN, CDR2 SYDVKM. With 0 bases removed from V and 7 bases from J, the gap between germline ends came to 18 bases. The CDR3 is made up of 16 amino acids. The DNA for the CDR3 is TGTGCCAGCAGTTTATGGGGCCCGGGGGGCGGAGGGACCCAGTACTTC. It encodes CASSLWGPGGGGTQYF.

This rearrangement joins TRBV23-1 to TRBJ2-7; D is possibly TRBD1 (5 bases). TRBV23-1 is filed as an ORF, its function uncertain. Deletions cut 1 base from V and 6 bases from J, with 16 bases between. This CDR3 is 15 amino acids long. The CDR3 region is CASSQCGSAGSEQYF. The CDR3 DNA follows: TGCGCCAGCAGTCAATGTGGTTCGGCAGGGTCCGAGCAGTACTTC.

The chain uses TRBV9 and TRBJ2-4; D gene uncertain. The V and J ends lost 0 bases and 3 bases respectively, with 7 bases between them. This CDR3 region has 14 residues. Germline CDR1 SGDLS, CDR2 YYNGEE. CDR3 loop: CASSVAGSKNIQYF. The CDR3 nucleotides read TGTGCCAGCAGCGTAGCTGGCAGCAAAAACATTCAGTACTTC. The complete variable domain, with remaining parts taken from reference TRBV9 and TRBJ2-4, reads DSGVTQTPKHLITATGQRVTLRCSPRSGDLSVYWYQQSLDQGLQFLIQYYNGEERAKGNILERFSAQQFPDLHSELNLSSLELGDSALYFCASSVAGSKNIQYFGAGTRLSVL.

This clone was observed a single time. The chain couples TRBV19 to TRBJ2-1; perhaps TRBD2 as D (6 bases). V was trimmed by 3 bases and J by 7 bases, leaving 7 bases between them. The CDR3 contains 12 residues. Germline CDR1 is LNHDA and CDR2 is SQIVND (reference sequence). The CDR3 sequence is CASSIGGNEQFF. In nucleotides, the CDR3 is TGTGCCAGTAGTATCGGAGGGAATGAGCAGTTCTTC.

The CDR3 sequence: CAWQDSGNTIYF. Written as DNA, the CDR3 is TGTGCCTGGCAGGACTCTGGAAACACCATATATTTT. The J gene is TRBJ1-3, the V gene TRBV30; D ambiguous. V shed 5 bases and J shed 0 bases, with 5 bases lying between them. This CDR3 has 12 residues. Germline V gene sequence: CDR1 GTSNPN, CDR2 SVGIG (reference sequence).

On this clone: Different DNA sequences within this sample yield the same CDR3. The chain links TRBV5-1 to TRBJ1-5; perhaps TRBD1 as D (6 bases). Germline-derived CDR1 and CDR2 are SGHRS and YFSETQ. The CDR3 has 14 amino acids. Between the trimmed V and J ends, which lost 0 bases and 2 bases, there was a span of 6 bases. CDR3 protein: CASSLGTGNQPQHF. The CDR3 nucleotides read TGCGCCAGCAGCTTGGGGACAGGCAATCAGCCCCAGCATTTT.

This rearrangement joins TRBV7-9 to TRBJ2-2; perhaps TRBD1 as D (6 bases). Trimming shortened V by 0 bases and J by 2 bases, and 7 bases separated the two germline ends. The V gene's germline CDR1 is SEHNR and CDR2 FQNEAQ (reference sequence). There are 15 residues in the CDR3. The CDR3, as DNA: TGTGCCAGCAGCTTAGCCGGGACAAACACCGGGGAGCTGTTTTTT. Protein: CASSLAGTNTGELFF.

This chain connects TRBV28 to TRBJ2-5, with 10 bases lining up with TRBD2. This CDR3 has 16 amino acids. V dropped 2 bases and J dropped 5; count of bases not matched to a gene: 8. Germline V gene data show CDR1 as MDHEN and CDR2 as SYDVKM. CDR3: CASSLSTSGTGETQYF. The CDR3 bases are TGTGCCAGCAGTTTAAGTACTAGCGGGACTGGGGAGACCCAGTACTTC.

The chain employs TRBV2 and TRBJ1-2; 10 nucleotides agree with TRBD1. CDR1 is SNHLY, CDR2 FYNNEI, per germline. The CDR3 has 13 residues. J lost 7 bases, V lost 8 bases, and 7 bases had no gene match. The CDR3 is CASGRQGASGYTF. CDR3 DNA: TGTGCCAGCGGGAGACAGGGGGCGAGTGGCTACACCTTC.

The CDR3 nucleotides are TGCGCCAGCGGAATAGGGGGTTTTGACACCGGGGAGCTGTTTTTT. The encoded protein is CASGIGGFDTGELFF. The chain employs TRBV4-3 and TRBJ2-2; D perhaps matches TRBD1 (6 bases). Germline V gene sequence: CDR1 LGHNA, CDR2 YSLEER. This CDR3 spans 15 amino acids. V lost 8 bases to trimming and J lost 3 bases, with 16 bases between them.

This sequence joins TRBV7-9 and TRBJ2-7; 9 bases map to TRBD2. The CDR3 totals 15 residues. The trim removed 5 bases at V and 3 bases at J, leaving 8 bases unmatched. Germline assignment: CDR1 SEHNR and CDR2 FQNEAQ (reference sequence). The CDR3 here is CASSPGLARYYEQYF. For the CDR3, the DNA is TGTGCCAGCAGCCCCGGACTAGCGAGATACTACGAGCAGTACTTC. The full variable domain, rest sourced from reference TRBV7-9 and TRBJ2-7, is DTGVSQNPRHKITKRGQNVTFRCDPISEHNRLYWYRQTLGQGPEFLTYFQNEAQLEKSRLLSDRFSAERPKGSFSTLEIQRTEQGDSAMYLCASSPGLARYYEQYFGPGTRLTVT.

The CDR3: CASSPSLAGKETQYF. CDR3 in DNA: TGTGCCAGCAGCCCCTCTCTAGCGGGCAAAGAGACCCAGTACTTC. This rearrangement joins TRBV5-4 to TRBJ2-5; TRBD2 matches 8 bases. Germline CDR1 is SGHNT and CDR2 is YYREEE (reference sequence). V gave up 4 bases and J gave up 3 bases; unmatched junction bases: 8. CDR3 length: 15 amino acids.

The V and J genes are TRBV6-6 and TRBJ2-1; possibly TRBD2 for D (5 bases). Germline CDR1 MNHNY, CDR2 SVGAGI (reference sequence). The germline V and J ends were trimmed by 4 bases and 8 bases, with 18 bases remaining between them. The CDR3 runs to 15 residues. For the CDR3, the DNA is TGTGCCAGCAGTTCCACTAGGGCGGTTAACGATGAGCAGTTCTTC. It yields the protein CASSSTRAVNDEQFF.

This clone was observed a single time. The chain is built from TRBV6-1 and TRBJ1-4, with 7 nucleotides matching TRBD1. V was pared by 6 bases and J by 6 bases, with 4 bases of the junction left unmatched. Germline V gene lookup returns CDR1 MNHNS and CDR2 SASEGT. This CDR3 spans 13 amino acids. CDR3: CASRNTGDEKLFF. The DNA of the CDR3 is TGTGCCAGCAGAAATACAGGGGATGAAAAACTGTTTTTT.

The V gene is TRBV2, the J gene TRBJ1-2; 10 bases align to TRBD1. Trimming removed 4 bases from V and 3 bases from J; junction bases left unmatched: 2. The CDR3 runs 14 residues. The germline V gene has CDR1 SNHLY and CDR2 FYNNEI. CDR3 residues: CASSGTGGDYGYTF. CDR3 DNA sequence: TGTGCCAGCAGTGGGACAGGGGGTGACTATGGCTACACCTTC.

CDR3 sequence (DNA): TGCGCCAGCAGCTCGCTACAGGGCCACGAGCAGTACTTC. Its translation: CASSSLQGHEQYF. This chain uses TRBV5-1 with TRBJ2-7, with D possibly TRBD1 on 6 matching bases. Germline loops: CDR1 SGHRS, CDR2 YFSETQ. There are 13 residues in the CDR3. Deletions cut 3 bases from V and 5 bases from J, with 12 bases between.

The chain has TRBV2 and TRBJ2-5; D uncertain. The CDR3 covers 13 residues. V was cut by 7 bases and J by 5 bases, with 14 bases left in between. The germline CDR1 and CDR2 sequences are SNHLY and FYNNEI. The CDR3 spells CASMIRRKETQYF. The CDR3, as DNA: TGTGCCAGCATGATTAGGCGGAAGGAGACCCAGTACTTC.

The chain combines TRBV2 with TRBJ2-1; TRBD1 matches 8 bases. The CDR3 is 14 amino acids. V trimming: 3 bases; J trimming: 5 bases; junction bases outside the gene matches: 3. CDR1 is SNHLY and CDR2 is FYNNEI in the germline V gene. DNA for the CDR3: TGTGCCAGCAGTGAGCAGGGGGCAAACAATGAGCAGTTCTTC. Protein product: CASSEQGANNEQFF.

V gene TRBV5-4 combines with J gene TRBJ1-3, with D possibly matching TRBD1 (5 bases). Germline CDR1 is SGHNT and CDR2 is YYREEE (reference sequence). The CDR3 spans 15 residues. The V gene lost 1 base and the J gene lost 3 bases, with 11 bases spanning the gap. The CDR3 sequence is CASSLRAGIGNTIYF. Here the CDR3 DNA reads TGTGCCAGCAGCTTGAGGGCAGGGATTGGAAACACCATATATTTT.

V is TRBV7-2 and J is TRBJ2-1; maybe TRBD2 (5 bases). This CDR3 spans 13 amino acids. V was trimmed by 5 bases and J by 6 bases, leaving 11 bases between them. Germline loops: CDR1 SGHTA, CDR2 FQGNSA. The CDR3: CASSPGLLNEQFF. CDR3 DNA: TGTGCCAGCAGCCCAGGACTGCTCAATGAGCAGTTCTTC.

This chain connects TRBV11-2 to TRBJ2-7; possible D gene TRBD1, 5 bases. The CDR3 runs 13 residues. Trimming removed 3 bases from V and 1 base from J, with 7 bases in between. In germline, CDR1 is SGHAT, CDR2 FQNNGV. The CDR3 coding sequence is TGTGCCAGCAGCTTGGACATTTCCTACGAGCAGTACTTC. The encoded protein is CASSLDISYEQYF.

The chain combines TRBV18 with TRBJ2-1, with 9 nucleotides matching TRBD1. V shed 4 bases and J 7 bases; nucleotides not matched to a gene: 5. The CDR3 spans 14 residues. Germline V lookup: CDR1 KGHSH, CDR2 LQKENI. The CDR3 region is CASSRDRVGNEQFF. The CDR3, as DNA: TGTGCCAGCTCACGGGACAGGGTGGGTAATGAGCAGTTCTTC.

The gene calls are TRBV9 and TRBJ2-7; 8 positions agree with TRBD1. The CDR3 sequence is 16 residues long. With 6 bases clipped from V and 7 bases from J, the junction kept 18 bases outside the gene matches. Germline CDR1 is SGDLS and CDR2 is YYNGEE. Here the CDR3 reads CASTTRPGQATGEQYF. CDR3 nucleotide sequence: TGTGCCAGCACAACACGACCGGGACAGGCCACTGGAGAGCAGTACTTC.